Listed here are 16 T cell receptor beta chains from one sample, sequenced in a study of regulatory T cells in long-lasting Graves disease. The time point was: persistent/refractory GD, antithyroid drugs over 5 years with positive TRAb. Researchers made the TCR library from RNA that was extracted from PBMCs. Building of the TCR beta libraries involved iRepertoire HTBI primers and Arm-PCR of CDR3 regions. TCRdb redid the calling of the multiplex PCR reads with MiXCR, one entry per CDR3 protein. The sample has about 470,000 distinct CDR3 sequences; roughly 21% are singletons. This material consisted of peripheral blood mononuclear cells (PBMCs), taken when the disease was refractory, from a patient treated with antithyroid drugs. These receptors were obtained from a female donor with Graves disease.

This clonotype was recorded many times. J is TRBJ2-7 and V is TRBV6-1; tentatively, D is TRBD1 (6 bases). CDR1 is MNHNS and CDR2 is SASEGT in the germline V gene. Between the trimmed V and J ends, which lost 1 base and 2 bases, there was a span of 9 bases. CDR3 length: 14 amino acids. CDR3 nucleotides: TGTGCCAGCAGTGAAGAGACAGGAACCTACGAGCAGTACTTC. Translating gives CASSEETGTYEQYF.

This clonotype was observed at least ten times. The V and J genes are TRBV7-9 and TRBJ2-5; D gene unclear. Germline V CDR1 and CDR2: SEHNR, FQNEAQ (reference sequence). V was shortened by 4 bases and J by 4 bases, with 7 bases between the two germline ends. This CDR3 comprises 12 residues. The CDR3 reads CASSSPPETQYF. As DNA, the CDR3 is TGTGCCAGCAGCTCCCCCCCAGAGACCCAGTACTTC.

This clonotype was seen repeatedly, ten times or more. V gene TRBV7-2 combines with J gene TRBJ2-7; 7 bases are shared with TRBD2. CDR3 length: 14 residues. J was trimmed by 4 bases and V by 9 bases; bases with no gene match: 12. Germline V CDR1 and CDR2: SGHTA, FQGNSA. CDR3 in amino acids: CASMGGSAFYEQYF. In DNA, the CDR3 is TGTGCCAGTATGGGGGGGTCTGCGTTTTACGAGCAGTACTTC.

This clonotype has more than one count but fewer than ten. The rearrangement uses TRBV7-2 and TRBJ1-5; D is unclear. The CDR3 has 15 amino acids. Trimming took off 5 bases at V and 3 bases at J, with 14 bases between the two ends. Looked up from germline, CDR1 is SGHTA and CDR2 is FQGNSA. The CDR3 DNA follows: TGTGCCAGCAGCCCGGTGGGCGGATACAATCAGCCCCAGCATTTT. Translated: CASSPVGGYNQPQHF. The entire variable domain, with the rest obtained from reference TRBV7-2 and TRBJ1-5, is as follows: GAGVSQSPSNKVTEKGKDVELRCDPISGHTALYWYRQSLGQGLEFLIYFQGNSAPDKSGLPSDRFSAERTGGSVSTLTIQRTQQEDSAVYLCASSPVGGYNQPQHFGDGTRLSIL.

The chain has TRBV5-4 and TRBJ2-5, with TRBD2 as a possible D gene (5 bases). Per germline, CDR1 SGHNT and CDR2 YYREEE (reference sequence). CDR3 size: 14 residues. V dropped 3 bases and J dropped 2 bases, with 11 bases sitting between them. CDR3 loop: CASSSVSEQETQYF. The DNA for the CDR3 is TGTGCCAGCAGCTCGGTTAGCGAACAAGAGACCCAGTACTTC.

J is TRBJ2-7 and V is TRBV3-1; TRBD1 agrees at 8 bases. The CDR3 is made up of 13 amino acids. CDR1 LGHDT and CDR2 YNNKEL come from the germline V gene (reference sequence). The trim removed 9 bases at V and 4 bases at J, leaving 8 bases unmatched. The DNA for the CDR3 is TGTGCCAGTCAGGACAGGGAGCGGTACGAGCAGTACTTC. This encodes CASQDRERYEQYF.

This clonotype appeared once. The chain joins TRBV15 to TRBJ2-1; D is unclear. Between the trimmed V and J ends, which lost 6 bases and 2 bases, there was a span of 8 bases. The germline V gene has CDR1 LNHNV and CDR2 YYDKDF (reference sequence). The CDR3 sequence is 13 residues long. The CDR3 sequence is CATSPGPYNEQFF. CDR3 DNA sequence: TGTGCCACCAGTCCCGGACCCTACAATGAGCAGTTCTTC.

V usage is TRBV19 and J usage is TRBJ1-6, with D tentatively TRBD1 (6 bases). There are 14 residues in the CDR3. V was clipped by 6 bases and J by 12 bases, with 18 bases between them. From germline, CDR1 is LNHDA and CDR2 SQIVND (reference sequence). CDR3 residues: CASRARGQEGPLHF. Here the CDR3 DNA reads TGTGCCAGTAGGGCCCGGGGACAAGAAGGACCCCTCCACTTT.

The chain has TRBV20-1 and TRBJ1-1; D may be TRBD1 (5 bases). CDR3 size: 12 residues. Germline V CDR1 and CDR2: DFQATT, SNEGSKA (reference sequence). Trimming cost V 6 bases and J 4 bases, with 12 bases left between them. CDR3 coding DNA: TGCAGTGCCGGGGGGGGGTTCACTGAAGCTTTCTTT. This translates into CSAGGGFTEAFF.

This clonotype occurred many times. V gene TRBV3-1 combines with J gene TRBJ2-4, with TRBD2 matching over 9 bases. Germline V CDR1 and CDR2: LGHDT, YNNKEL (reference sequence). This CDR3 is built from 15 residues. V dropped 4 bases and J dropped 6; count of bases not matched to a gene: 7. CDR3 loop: CASSLGLAGLNIQYF. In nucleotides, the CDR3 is TGTGCCAGCAGCCTCGGGCTAGCGGGACTAAACATTCAGTACTTC. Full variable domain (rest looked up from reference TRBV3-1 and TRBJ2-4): DTAVSQTPKYLVTQMGNDKSIKCEQNLGHDTMYWYKQDSKKFLKIMFSYNNKELIINETVPNRFSPKSPDKAHLNLHINSLELGDSAVYFCASSLGLAGLNIQYFGAGTRLSVL.

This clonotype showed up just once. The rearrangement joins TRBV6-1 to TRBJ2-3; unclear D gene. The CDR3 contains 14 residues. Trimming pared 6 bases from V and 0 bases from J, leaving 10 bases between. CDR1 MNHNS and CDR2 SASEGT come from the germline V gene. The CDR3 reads CASRDGTSTDTQYF. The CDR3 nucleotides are TGTGCCAGCAGGGACGGAACTAGCACAGATACGCAGTATTTT.

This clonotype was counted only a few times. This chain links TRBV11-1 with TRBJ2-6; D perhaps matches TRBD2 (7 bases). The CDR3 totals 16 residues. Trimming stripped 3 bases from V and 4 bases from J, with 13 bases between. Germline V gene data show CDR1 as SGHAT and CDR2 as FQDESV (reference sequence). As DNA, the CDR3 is TGTGCCAGCAGCTTGGGGGGGCTCTCCGGGGCCAACGTCCTGACTTTC. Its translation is CASSLGGLSGANVLTF.

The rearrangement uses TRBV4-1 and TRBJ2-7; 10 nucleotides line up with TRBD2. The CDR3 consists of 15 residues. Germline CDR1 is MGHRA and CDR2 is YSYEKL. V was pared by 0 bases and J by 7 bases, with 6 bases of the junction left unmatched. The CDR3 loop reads CASSQDQREGQEQYF. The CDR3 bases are TGCGCCAGCAGCCAAGATCAGCGGGAGGGACAGGAGCAGTACTTC.

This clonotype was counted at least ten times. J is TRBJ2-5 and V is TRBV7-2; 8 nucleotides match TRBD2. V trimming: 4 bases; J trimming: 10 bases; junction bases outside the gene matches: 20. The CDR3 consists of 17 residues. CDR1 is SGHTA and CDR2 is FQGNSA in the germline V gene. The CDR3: CASSSRFSGGPVVFQYF. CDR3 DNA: TGTGCCAGCAGCTCCCGATTTTCGGGGGGGCCGGTCGTTTTCCAGTACTTC.

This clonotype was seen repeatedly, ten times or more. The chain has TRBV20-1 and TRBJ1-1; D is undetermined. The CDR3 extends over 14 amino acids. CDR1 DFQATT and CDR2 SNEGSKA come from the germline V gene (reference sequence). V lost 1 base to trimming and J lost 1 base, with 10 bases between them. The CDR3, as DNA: TGCAGTGCTAGAGGGGCAACAGAGAACACTGAAGCTTTCTTT. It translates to CSARGATENTEAFF.

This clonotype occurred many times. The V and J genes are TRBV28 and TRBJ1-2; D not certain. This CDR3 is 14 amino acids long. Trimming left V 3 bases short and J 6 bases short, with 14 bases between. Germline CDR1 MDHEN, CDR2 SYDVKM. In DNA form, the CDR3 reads TGTGCCAGCAGTTTGGCGGAGGAACGACATGGCTACACCTTC. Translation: CASSLAEERHGYTF.